This is a list of T cell receptor beta chains from one sample in a study of shared clonotypes between healthy human individuals. Measured with immunoSEQ multiplex PCR; TCRdb has only the in-frame clones, and not every one. Of some 2,400,000 clones in the sample, approximately 94% were seen once. Specimen: naive CD4+ T cells sorted from blood. The origin of the receptors is a man aged 18 to 29 in good health. The CDR3 runs from the conserved cysteine through the conserved F or W. Fields, in order: J gene, V gene, CDR3 protein.

J gene: TRBJ2-3
V gene: TRBV30
CDR3 protein: CAWSAGQGSTDTQYF

J gene: TRBJ2-7
V gene: TRBV7-2
CDR3 protein: CASSLGQGAYEQYF

J gene: TRBJ1-1
V gene: TRBV11-2
CDR3 protein: CASRTLSSGLLNTEAFF

J gene: TRBJ2-1
V gene: TRBV2
CDR3 protein: CASRLVNEQFF

J gene: TRBJ2-7
V gene: TRBV15
CDR3 protein: CATSRRDAYEQYF

J gene: TRBJ1-5
V gene: TRBV5-1
CDR3 protein: CASSLDGLYSNQPQHF

J gene: TRBJ1-5
V gene: TRBV6-5
CDR3 protein: CASSLDRYSNQPQHF

J gene: TRBJ2-7
V gene: TRBV30
CDR3 protein: CAWSELDRGRNDEQYF

J gene: TRBJ2-2
V gene: TRBV6-5
CDR3 protein: CASSYSNSNTGELFF

J gene: TRBJ2-7
V gene: TRBV4-3
CDR3 protein: CASSQTTWGEQYF

J gene: TRBJ2-3
V gene: TRBV28
CDR3 protein: CASSPFPGSQSTDTQYF

J gene: TRBJ2-3
V gene: TRBV12-5
CDR3 protein: CASGLSATDTQYF

J gene: TRBJ1-1
V gene: TRBV12-2
CDR3 protein: CASRTRRGTGRMNTEAFF

J gene: TRBJ2-7
V gene: TRBV6-5
CDR3 protein: CASSYGPNYEQYF

J gene: TRBJ2-5
V gene: TRBV10-1
CDR3 protein: CASQAGFRIHGRGTQYF

J gene: TRBJ2-5
V gene: TRBV10-2
CDR3 protein: CASRKPGSQETQYF

J gene: TRBJ1-6
V gene: TRBV10-2
CDR3 protein: CASSGVAGGNNSPLHF

J gene: TRBJ1-1
V gene: TRBV2
CDR3 protein: CASSLTGNTEAFF

J gene: TRBJ2-5
V gene: TRBV4-1
CDR3 protein: CASSQERTLALETQYF

J gene: TRBJ1-4
V gene: TRBV7-2
CDR3 protein: CASSPDRATNEKLFF

J gene: TRBJ1-2
V gene: TRBV28
CDR3 protein: CASSPHGQAYGYTF

J gene: TRBJ2-2
V gene: TRBV27
CDR3 protein: CASSFISGTGELFF

J gene: TRBJ2-2
V gene: TRBV5-6
CDR3 protein: CASSPGTVNTGELFF

J gene: TRBJ2-5
V gene: TRBV5-1
CDR3 protein: CASSFRIGVETQYF

J gene: TRBJ1-2
V gene: TRBV6-5
CDR3 protein: CASTRGVGYGYTF

J gene: TRBJ1-4
V gene: TRBV29-1
CDR3 protein: CSVTLTSEKLFF

J gene: TRBJ2-1
V gene: TRBV7-9
CDR3 protein: CASSLSGNEQFF

J gene: TRBJ2-3
V gene: TRBV7-3
CDR3 protein: CASSLAPLAGGGDTQYF

J gene: TRBJ2-3
V gene: TRBV27
CDR3 protein: CASSHLYGNTDTQYF

J gene: TRBJ2-7
V gene: TRBV6-5
CDR3 protein: CASSYSWGGSYEQYF

J gene: TRBJ2-1
V gene: TRBV7-3
CDR3 protein: CASSLNAAYNEQFF

J gene: TRBJ2-7
V gene: TRBV28
CDR3 protein: CASSPDRVTYEQYF

J gene: TRBJ1-4
V gene: TRBV5-4
CDR3 protein: CASSLQGGKGEKLFF

J gene: TRBJ1-2
V gene: TRBV7-9
CDR3 protein: CASRPMALPYGYTF

J gene: TRBJ2-3
V gene: TRBV5-4
CDR3 protein: CASSLATLAPSTDTQYF

J gene: TRBJ2-1
V gene: TRBV6-5
CDR3 protein: CASSRVGYNEQFF

J gene: TRBJ2-1
V gene: TRBV6-5
CDR3 protein: CASSYRGKDEQFF

J gene: TRBJ2-3
V gene: TRBV27
CDR3 protein: CASSYLTGGIPDTQYF

J gene: TRBJ1-2
V gene: TRBV15
CDR3 protein: CATSREQGLGYTF

J gene: TRBJ1-2
V gene: TRBV30
CDR3 protein: CAWRTSRGRYGYTF

J gene: TRBJ2-1
V gene: TRBV11-2
CDR3 protein: CASSSGLAGVRDSYNEQFF

J gene: TRBJ1-1
V gene: TRBV7-8
CDR3 protein: CASSPGGRVNTEAFF

J gene: TRBJ2-5
V gene: TRBV19
CDR3 protein: CASGPTGQETQYF

J gene: TRBJ2-5
V gene: TRBV30
CDR3 protein: CAWGALQETQYF

J gene: TRBJ1-5
V gene: TRBV2
CDR3 protein: CASRGTGTFNQPQHF

J gene: TRBJ2-7
V gene: TRBV19
CDR3 protein: CASSPNPGGEQYF

J gene: TRBJ2-3
V gene: TRBV5-1
CDR3 protein: CASSLAQGRDTQYF

J gene: TRBJ1-2
V gene: TRBV10-3
CDR3 protein: CAISDTGQDHGYTF

J gene: TRBJ2-3
V gene: TRBV5-1
CDR3 protein: CASSKGLITDTQYF

J gene: TRBJ2-4
V gene: TRBV28
CDR3 protein: CASRDREDIQYF

J gene: TRBJ2-7
V gene: TRBV6-5
CDR3 protein: CAVWGPPRNEQYF

J gene: TRBJ2-7
V gene: TRBV7-9
CDR3 protein: CASNKEGNEQYF

J gene: TRBJ2-7
V gene: TRBV28
CDR3 protein: CASISGTPTYEQYF